A selection of T cell receptor beta chains follows, all from one sample in a study of response to subunit inactivated influenza vaccine. TCRdb re-analysed the RT-PCR reads in MiXCR, keeping a single row per CDR3 protein. The sample lists 650,000 to 850,000 distinct CDR3 sequences, roughly 13% occurring once. The material was PBMCs from blood, obtained less than 15 days before vaccination. The source is a man aged 45-65 years who received an inactivated influenza vaccine. The CDR3 runs from the conserved cysteine through the conserved F or W. Each record gives: D gene, clone size, J gene, V gene, CDR3 protein, CDR3 DNA. D genes are given only for firm matches. Size is stated for part of the rows, as once, few or many counts, or as a class when the clone is expanded.

. . TRBJ1-2 TRBV7-2 CASSPGWAGYGYTF TGTGCCAGCAGCCCGGGCTGGGCTGGCTATGGCTACACCTTC
. . TRBJ2-5 TRBV4-1 CASSQGAARSFQETQYF TGCGCCAGCAGCCAAGGAGCGGCAAGAAGTTTCCAAGAGACCCAGTACTTC
TRBD1 many TRBJ2-5 TRBV13 CASSAQTGRRALQETQYF TGTGCCAGCAGCGCGCAGACAGGGCGCAGGGCGCTACAAGAGACCCAGTACTTC
. few TRBJ2-2 TRBV11-2 CASSLVGLTSNTGELFF TGTGCCAGCAGCTTAGTCGGGCTAACGTCGAACACCGGGGAGCTGTTTTTT
. . TRBJ2-1 TRBV28 CASSLFGGNYNEQFF TGTGCCAGCAGTTTATTTGGCGGAAACTACAATGAGCAGTTCTTC
TRBD2 few TRBJ2-1 TRBV4-1 CASSQALSASGLVGIYNEQFF TGCGCCAGCAGCCAAGCCCTGAGTGCTAGCGGGTTGGTCGGTATCTACAATGAGCAGTTCTTC
TRBD2 few TRBJ2-5 TRBV20-1 CSAGRGGEETQYF TGCAGTGCTGGAAGGGGAGGGGAAGAGACCCAGTACTTC
TRBD2 . TRBJ2-5 TRBV7-9 CASSLTSGRPRETQYF TGTGCCAGCAGCTTAACTAGCGGGAGGCCCAGGGAGACCCAGTACTTC
. . TRBJ1-6 TRBV6-1 CASRTTRNSPLHF TGTGCCAGCAGGACGACACGGAATTCACCCCTCCACTTT
TRBD1 few TRBJ2-5 TRBV5-1 CASSLATGEETQYF TGCGCCAGCAGCTTGGCTACAGGGGAAGAGACCCAGTACTTC
. many TRBJ2-1 TRBV3-1 CASSPLGSFINEQFF TGTGCCAGCAGCCCTCTAGGTTCGTTCATCAATGAGCAGTTCTTC
TRBD2 many TRBJ2-5 TRBV6-2/TRBV6-3 CASSYRGLAGFQETQYF TGTGCCAGCAGTTACCGTGGACTAGCGGGATTCCAAGAGACCCAGTACTTC
. . TRBJ2-5 TRBV6-6 CASTRDLQETQYF TGTGCCAGCACCCGGGACCTACAAGAGACCCAGTACTTC
. few TRBJ2-5 TRBV7-9 CASSWPGEETQYF TGTGCCAGCAGCTGGCCGGGAGAAGAGACCCAGTACTTC
. . TRBJ2-3 TRBV5-1 CASSPGGMDTQYF TGCGCCAGCAGCCCTGGGGGTATGGATACGCAGTATTTT
TRBD1 few TRBJ2-2 TRBV28 CASSQDRVNTGELFF TGTGCCAGCAGCCAGGACAGGGTTAACACCGGGGAGCTGTTTTTT
. . TRBJ2-4 TRBV7-2 CASSLGGYPGTSLYF TGTGCCAGCAGCTTAGGGGGCTACCCCGGGACAAGCCTGTACTTC
TRBD2 few TRBJ2-5 TRBV2 CASSHSGRGGEETQYF TGTGCCAGCAGTCACTCGGGGCGGGGAGGGGAAGAGACCCAGTACTTC
. . TRBJ1-6 TRBV9 CASKRGRSPLHF TGTGCCAGCAAAAGGGGAAGATCACCCCTCCACTTT
. once TRBJ2-3 TRBV6-5 CASSFGGRWFDTQYF TGTGCCAGCAGTTTTGGGGGGCGATGGTTCGATACGCAGTATTTT
TRBD2 . TRBJ2-7 TRBV20-1 CSASDAGGVSYEQYF TGCAGTGCTAGCGACGCGGGAGGGGTCTCCTACGAGCAGTACTTC
TRBD1 few TRBJ2-4 TRBV12-3/TRBV12-4 CASSFPPDRGDRNIQYF TGTGCCAGCAGTTTCCCCCCCGACAGGGGGGATAGAAACATTCAGTACTTC
. few TRBJ2-7 TRBV5-1 CASSGRRQGFYEQYF TGCGCCAGCAGCGGAAGAAGGCAGGGGTTTTACGAGCAGTACTTC
. . TRBJ2-1 TRBV9 CASRVDRGVNEQFF TGTGCCAGCCGCGTAGATAGAGGGGTCAATGAGCAGTTCTTC
TRBD2 . TRBJ2-3 TRBV28 CASFTGTKVYF TGTGCCAGCTTCACCGGGACTAAAGTGTATTTT
TRBD2 . TRBJ2-3 TRBV5-1 CASSTRGDADTQYF TGCGCCAGCAGCACCCGGGGGGATGCAGATACGCAGTATTTT
. many TRBJ2-7 TRBV4-3 CASSQERASWNEQYF TGCGCCAGCAGCCAAGAACGCGCTAGCTGGAACGAGCAGTACTTC
. many TRBJ2-3 TRBV2 CASSAGTRTDTQYF TGTGCCAGCAGTGCCGGGACAAGAACAGATACGCAGTATTTT
. many TRBJ2-7 TRBV27 CASSLYRNSYEQYF TGTGCCAGCAGTTTATATAGAAACTCCTACGAGCAGTACTTC
. many TRBJ2-1 TRBV15 CATSRDTGNEQFF TGTGCCACCAGCAGAGATACGGGAAATGAGCAGTTCTTC
. . TRBJ1-1 TRBV10-2 CASSEFGREAFF TGCGCCAGCAGTGAGTTTGGCAGAGAAGCTTTCTTT
. many TRBJ2-3 TRBV7-2 CASSLSTMDTQYF TGTGCCAGCAGCTTATCTACGATGGATACGCAGTATTTT
. few TRBJ1-3 TRBV29-1 CSVAGILGNTIYF TGCAGCGTTGCTGGTATACTGGGAAACACCATATATTTT
. few TRBJ1-1 TRBV5-1 CASSKSNTEAFF TGCGCCAGCTCCAAGTCGAACACTGAAGCTTTCTTT
. . TRBJ1-1 TRBV12-3/TRBV12-4 CASRAGGMTEAFF TGTGCCAGCAGGGCGGGAGGAATGACTGAAGCTTTCTTT
TRBD1 . TRBJ2-1 TRBV24-1 CATSDLGQGAYNEQFF TGTGCCACCAGTGATTTAGGGCAGGGGGCCTACAATGAGCAGTTCTTC
TRBD2 few TRBJ2-7 TRBV5-6 CASSRSGGHYSYEQYF TGTGCCAGCAGCCGTAGCGGGGGCCACTACTCCTACGAGCAGTACTTC
. many TRBJ1-1 TRBV7-3 CASSPTGPEMAFF TGTGCCAGCAGTCCCACAGGGCCAGAAATGGCTTTCTTT
TRBD1 . TRBJ2-6 TRBV12-3/TRBV12-4 CASSLGTGKIIRANVLTF TGTGCCAGCAGTTTAGGGACAGGGAAAATTATTCGGGCCAACGTCCTGACTTTC
. . TRBJ1-5 TRBV20-1 CSAMWTANQPQHF TGCAGTGCTATGTGGACTGCGAATCAGCCCCAGCATTTT
TRBD2 . TRBJ2-3 TRBV6-2/TRBV6-3 CASIGAAGEYSNTQYF TGTGCCAGCATTGGTGCAGCGGGAGAGTACTCGAATACGCAGTATTTT
. . TRBJ1-3 TRBV12-3/TRBV12-4 CASSFQNHFSGVSSGNTIYF TGTGCCAGCAGTTTCCAAAACCATTTCTCAGGGGTTAGCTCTGGAAACACCATATATTTT
. . TRBJ1-1 TRBV27 CASSLRQDGGWAFF TGTGCCAGCAGTTTACGCCAGGACGGTGGTTGGGCTTTCTTT
TRBD1 few TRBJ2-1 TRBV29-1 CSVAPTGSSYNEQFF TGCAGCGTTGCCCCGACAGGGTCCTCCTACAATGAGCAGTTCTTC
. few TRBJ2-3 TRBV5-1 CASSLGQTPTDTQYF TGCGCCAGCAGCTTGGGACAGACTCCCACAGATACGCAGTATTTT
. . TRBJ2-7 TRBV27 CASSLMPVEESYEQYF TGTGCCAGCAGTCTTATGCCCGTAGAAGAGAGCTACGAGCAGTACTTC
TRBD1 . TRBJ2-7 TRBV3-1 CASSQVLTGGVYEQYF TGTGCCAGCAGCCAAGTTCTCACAGGGGGTGTGTACGAGCAGTACTTC
TRBD1 few TRBJ1-2 TRBV5-1 CASSRTGTYGYTF TGCGCCAGCAGCCGGACAGGGACCTATGGCTACACCTTC
TRBD1 few TRBJ2-7 TRBV5-1 CASARDRANEQYF TGCGCCAGCGCCCGGGACAGGGCCAACGAGCAGTACTTC
. . TRBJ2-3 TRBV5-4 CASSQDSGNTDTQYF TGTGCCAGCAGCCAAGATTCGGGCAACACAGATACGCAGTATTTT
. few TRBJ1-5 TRBV20-1 CSARDPRGNQPQHF TGCAGTGCTAGAGATCCGAGGGGAAATCAGCCCCAGCATTTT
TRBD2 many TRBJ2-1 TRBV6-5 CASSYAASGRIYNEQFF TGTGCCAGCAGTTACGCGGCTAGCGGGAGGATTTACAATGAGCAGTTCTTC
TRBD1 . TRBJ2-5 TRBV27 CAIRGPGETQYF TGTGCCATTAGGGGGCCTGGAGAGACCCAGTACTTC
TRBD1 . TRBJ1-4 TRBV6-1 CASSTAGDRLFF TGTGCCAGCAGTACAGCGGGGGACAGGCTGTTTTTT
. many TRBJ2-4 TRBV29-1 CSARGSNIQYF TGCAGCGCCAGGGGTTCGAACATTCAGTACTTC